The 21 T cell receptor beta chains presented below share a single source sample, sequenced in a study of OX40 agonist ivuxolimab in advanced cancers. Receptors were amplified or captured by the immunoSEQ multiplex PCR assay. The immuneACCESS repertoire file appears here via TCRdb, limited to in-frame rearrangements. These files lack a portion of the clones; in checked studies, under half of the deficit traces to unresolved V genes, and the cause of the others is not known. Within this sample are 72,000 or so clones, with around 90% of them counted one time only. Clones ranked in the top ten supply approximately 0.25% of the sample. The source was CD4+ or CD8+ T cells sorted from blood, collected in a trial of the OX40 agonist ivuxolimab. These receptors were collected from an adult with an advanced solid tumor such as melanoma, head and neck, liver or kidney cancer.

The rearrangement uses TRBV4-2 and TRBJ1-5; 7 bases are a match to TRBD1. V trimming: 0 bases; J trimming: 2 bases; junction bases outside the gene matches: 13. CDR1 and CDR2 from the germline V gene are LGHNA and YNFKEQ. The length of the CDR3 is 19 residues. CDR3 sequence: CASSQDLGGRGIGNQPQHF. The CDR3, as DNA: TGTGCCAGCAGCCAAGATCTTGGGGGCAGGGGGATCGGCAATCAGCCCCAGCATTTT.

The CDR3 bases are TGTGCTAGTGGTTTGGGCCCCTCTAGCGGGCCCACAGATACGCAGTATTTT. Its protein product is CASGLGPSSGPTDTQYF. The chain is built from TRBV12-5 and TRBJ2-3; 8 nucleotides align to TRBD2. Per germline, CDR1 LGHNT and CDR2 FRNRAP. The CDR3 has 17 amino acids. V shed 1 base and J 2 bases; nucleotides not matched to a gene: 8. Based on the CDR3 plus reference TRBV12-5 and TRBJ2-3, the full variable domain is DARVTQTPRHKVTEMGQEVTMRCQPILGHNTVFWYRQTMMQGLELLAYFRNRAPLDDSGMPKDRFSAEMPDATLATLKIQPSEPRDSAVYFCASGLGPSSGPTDTQYFGPGTRLTVL.

The rearrangement links TRBV14 to TRBJ1-4; D not certain. Germline V gene lookup returns CDR1 SGHDN and CDR2 FVKESK. Trimming left V 0 bases short and J 7 bases short, with 15 bases between. This CDR3 contains 16 residues. CDR3 coding DNA: TGTGCCAGCAGCCAAGATAGGCCTCAGAGCGGTGAAAAACTGTTTTTT. This sequence encodes CASSQDRPQSGEKLFF.

The rearrangement links TRBV25-1 to TRBJ2-2, with 9 bases fitting TRBD2. CDR3 length equals 17 residues. The junction had 8 bases not matched to a gene; V was cut back by 1 base and J by 5 bases. CDR1 and CDR2 (germline): MGHDK, SYGVNS. The CDR3 nucleotides read TGTGCCAGCAGTGAATTAGGTAGCGGGAGTGGAACCGGGGAGCTGTTTTTT. Residues: CASSELGSGSGTGELFF.

This chain uses TRBV5-6 with TRBJ2-3, with 12 bases matching TRBD2. The length of the CDR3 is 18 residues. Germline values: CDR1 SGHDT, CDR2 YYEEEE. V dropped 4 bases and J dropped 2; count of bases not matched to a gene: 11. The CDR3 sequence is CASSGGTSGQLNTDTQYF. The CDR3 DNA sequence: TGTGCCAGCAGCGGAGGGACTAGCGGGCAACTTAACACAGATACGCAGTATTTT. Full variable domain (remainder filled in from reference TRBV5-6 and TRBJ2-3): DAGVTQSPTHLIKTRGQQVTLRCSPKSGHDTVSWYQQALGQGPQFIFQYYEEEERQRGNFPDRFSGHQFPNYSSELNVNALLLGDSALYLCASSGGTSGQLNTDTQYFGPGTRLTVL.

The chain has TRBV28 and TRBJ1-1; D not resolved. The germline gives CDR1 MDHEN, CDR2 SYDVKM. This CDR3 comprises 15 residues. V lost 5 bases and J 4 bases, leaving 17 bases between the germline ends. CDR3 coding DNA: TGTGCCAGCAGTCCCACCCTCTCACGGGGCACTGAAGCTTTCTTT. This encodes CASSPTLSRGTEAFF.

The CDR3 DNA is TGTGCCAGCAGCCAAGCTAGGAACACTGAAGCTTTCTTT. As protein: CASSQARNTEAFF. The chain joins TRBV14 to TRBJ1-1; D gene ambiguous. Per germline, CDR1 SGHDN and CDR2 FVKESK. The CDR3 spans 13 residues. V was shortened by 1 base and J by 1 base, with 4 bases between the two germline ends.

The chain employs TRBV5-6 and TRBJ1-3; a possible D gene is TRBD1 (6 bases). Trimming took off 5 bases at V and 7 bases at J, with 16 bases between the two ends. The CDR3 runs to 14 residues. The germline gives CDR1 SGHDT, CDR2 YYEEEE. CDR3: CASSLQGLWNTIYF. The CDR3 DNA sequence: TGTGCCAGCAGTCTACAGGGCCTTTGGAACACCATATATTTT.

J is TRBJ2-3 and V is TRBV5-1, with TRBD2 matching 8 bases. Trimming cost V 4 bases and J 7 bases; bases outside gene matches: 17. This CDR3 spans 17 amino acids. Germline values: CDR1 SGHRS, CDR2 YFSETQ. The CDR3 loop reads CASSPLTSARGFNTQYF. Here the CDR3 DNA reads TGCGCCAGCAGCCCCCTGACTAGCGCTCGAGGTTTCAATACGCAGTATTTT.

In DNA form, the CDR3 reads TGTGCCAGCAGCTTTGCGGCTGCCTACGAGCAGTACTTC. This encodes CASSFAAAYEQYF. V is TRBV5-4 and J is TRBJ2-7; no firm D call. Germline V CDR1 and CDR2: SGHNT, YYREEE (reference sequence). This CDR3 has 13 amino acids. Trimming pared 2 bases from V and 2 bases from J, leaving 8 bases between.

This clone is a singleton in its sample. The chain employs TRBV4-1 and TRBJ2-7; D gene unclear. The CDR3 contains 13 residues. CDR1 and CDR2 (germline): MGHRA, YSYEKL. V lost 0 bases, J lost 2 bases, and 5 bases lay in between. The CDR3 is CASSQDLAYEQYF. The CDR3 nucleotides are TGCGCCAGCAGCCAAGATTTGGCCTACGAGCAGTACTTC.

The genes are TRBV10-2 and TRBJ1-1; the match to TRBD1 covers 7 bases. After removal of 8 bases from V and 1 base from J, the junction contained 4 bases not matched to a gene. The CDR3 contains 13 residues. Germline lookup yields CDR1 WSHSY and CDR2 SAAADI. The CDR3 DNA sequence: TGCGCCAGCCGGGGACAGAGGAACACTGAAGCTTTCTTT. Amino acids: CASRGQRNTEAFF.

This clone was counted between two and nine times. This sequence joins TRBV6-4 and TRBJ2-2; D might be TRBD2 (6 bases). The CDR3 loop spans 14 amino acids. Germline values: CDR1 MRHNA, CDR2 SNTAGT. The V and J ends lost 6 bases and 1 base respectively, with 9 bases between them. In nucleotides, the CDR3 is TGTGCCAGCAGCAGGGAGGAGAACACCGGGGAGCTGTTTTTT. It yields the protein CASSREENTGELFF.

The CDR3 coding sequence is TGCGCCAGCAGCCCGGACGGAGACTATGGCTACACCTTC. Translation gives CASSPDGDYGYTF. The chain combines TRBV5-1 with TRBJ1-2; unclear D gene. V lost 4 bases, J lost 3 bases, and 10 bases lay in between. Per germline, CDR1 SGHRS and CDR2 YFSETQ. The length of the CDR3 is 13 residues.

The chain has TRBV6-6 and TRBJ2-1, with 13 bases lining up with TRBD2. Germline V gene lookup returns CDR1 MNHNY and CDR2 SVGAGI (reference sequence). The CDR3 totals 16 residues. The junction had 7 bases not matched to a gene; V was cut back by 7 bases and J by 4 bases. The CDR3 spells CASTYRTSGGYNEQFF. CDR3 nucleotide sequence: TGTGCCAGCACCTACCGGACTAGCGGGGGATACAATGAGCAGTTCTTC.

This chain uses TRBV2 with TRBJ1-2; 7 nucleotides agree with TRBD1. With 8 bases clipped from V and 5 bases from J, the junction kept 20 bases outside the gene matches. Germline CDR1 reads SNHLY; CDR2 reads FYNNEI. The CDR3 length is 17 residues. The CDR3 is CASAYPEGAGSSYGYTF. As DNA, the CDR3 is TGTGCCAGCGCCTACCCCGAGGGGGCAGGAAGTTCATATGGCTACACCTTC.

This clone was recorded only once. An end of the junction differs from the germline gene, which may be a read error. The V call is TRBV18, the J call TRBJ2-1; TRBD2 agrees at 7 bases. Germline V gene sequence: CDR1 KGHSH, CDR2 LQKENI. The CDR3 is 16 residues long. The CDR3 region has the DNA TGTGCCGGCTCACCAGGACTAGTATCGGTCTACAATGAGCAGTTCTTC. Translation gives CAGSPGLVSVYNEQFF. Full variable domain (remainder filled in from reference TRBV18 and TRBJ2-1): NAGVMQNPRHLVRRRGQEARLRCSPMKGHSHVYWYRQLPEEGLKFMVYLQKENIIDESGMPKERFSAEFPKEGPSILRIQQVVRGDSAAYFCAGSPGLVSVYNEQFFGPGTRLTVL.

The V call is TRBV20-1, the J call TRBJ2-1, with a weak D call TRBD1 (5 bases). This CDR3 comprises 11 residues. Germline CDR1 reads DFQATT; CDR2 reads SNEGSKA (reference sequence). Trimming cost V 3 bases and J 6 bases, with 6 bases left between them. The CDR3 spells CSARGRNEQFF. The CDR3, as DNA: TGCAGTGCTAGGGGGCGCAATGAGCAGTTCTTC.

V gene TRBV7-9 combines with J gene TRBJ1-2, with D maybe TRBD1 (5 bases). The CDR3 loop spans 15 amino acids. CDR1 is SEHNR, CDR2 FQNEAQ, per germline (reference sequence). Between the trimmed V and J ends, which lost 5 bases and 5 bases, there was a span of 18 bases. CDR3 sequence reads: CASSHEAGALYGYTF. In DNA, the CDR3 is TGTGCCAGCAGCCATGAGGCCGGGGCATTATATGGCTACACCTTC.

The chain links TRBV5-3 to TRBJ2-7; D tentatively fits TRBD1 or TRBD2 (5 bases each). TRBV5-3 is known as an ORF, though its function is uncertain. This CDR3 comprises 19 residues. V was cut by 4 bases and J by 0 bases, with 26 bases left in between. The DNA for the CDR3 is TGTGCCAGAAGCAACAAACTCCCACGGGATACCGGGGCCTCCTACGAGCAGTACTTC. It codes for CARSNKLPRDTGASYEQYF.

V is TRBV2 and J is TRBJ2-5, with a weak D call TRBD2 (5 bases). V dropped 4 bases and J dropped 5 bases, with 14 bases sitting between them. The CDR3 is 14 residues long. In germline, CDR1 is SNHLY, CDR2 FYNNEI. The CDR3 spells CASSVNGIGETQYF. In DNA form, the CDR3 reads TGTGCCAGCAGTGTTAACGGGATCGGGGAGACCCAGTACTTC.